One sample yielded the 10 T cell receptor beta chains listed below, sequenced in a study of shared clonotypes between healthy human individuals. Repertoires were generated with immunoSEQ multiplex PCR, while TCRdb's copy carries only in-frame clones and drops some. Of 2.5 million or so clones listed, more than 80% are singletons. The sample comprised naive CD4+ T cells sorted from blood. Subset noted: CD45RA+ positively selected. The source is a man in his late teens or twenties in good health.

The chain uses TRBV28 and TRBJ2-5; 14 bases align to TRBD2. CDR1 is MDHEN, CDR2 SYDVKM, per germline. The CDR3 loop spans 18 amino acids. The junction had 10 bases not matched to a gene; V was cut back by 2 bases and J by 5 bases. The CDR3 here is CASSLQMTSGGAGETQYF. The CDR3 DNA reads TGTGCCAGCAGTTTACAAATGACTAGCGGGGGGGCCGGGGAGACCCAGTACTTC.

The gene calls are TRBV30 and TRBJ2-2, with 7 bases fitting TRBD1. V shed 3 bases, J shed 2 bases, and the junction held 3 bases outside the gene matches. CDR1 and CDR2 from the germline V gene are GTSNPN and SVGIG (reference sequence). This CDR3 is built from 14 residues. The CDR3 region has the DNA TGTGCCTGGAGGGGGGACAGTAACACCGGGGAGCTGTTTTTT. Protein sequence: CAWRGDSNTGELFF.

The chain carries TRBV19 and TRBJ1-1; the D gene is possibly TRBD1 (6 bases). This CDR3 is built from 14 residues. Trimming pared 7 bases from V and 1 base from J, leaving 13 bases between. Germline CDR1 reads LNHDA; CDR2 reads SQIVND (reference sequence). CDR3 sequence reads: CASTRDMKNTEAFF. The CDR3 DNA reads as TGTGCCAGTACCCGGGACATGAAGAACACTGAAGCTTTCTTT.

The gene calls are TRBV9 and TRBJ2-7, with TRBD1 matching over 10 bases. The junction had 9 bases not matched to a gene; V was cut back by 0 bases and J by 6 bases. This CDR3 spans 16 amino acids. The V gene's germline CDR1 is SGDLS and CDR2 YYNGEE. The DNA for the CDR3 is TGTGCCAGCAGCGTAGCTTGGGGGACAGGGGACTTCGAGCAGTACTTC. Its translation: CASSVAWGTGDFEQYF.

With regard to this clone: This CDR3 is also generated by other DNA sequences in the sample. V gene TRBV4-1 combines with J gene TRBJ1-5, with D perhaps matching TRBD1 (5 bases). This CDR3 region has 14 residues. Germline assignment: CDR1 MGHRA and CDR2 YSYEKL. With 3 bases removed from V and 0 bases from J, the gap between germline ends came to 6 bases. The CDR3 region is CASSQGGSNQPQHF. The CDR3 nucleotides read TGCGCCAGCAGCCAGGGGGGTAGCAATCAGCCCCAGCATTTT.

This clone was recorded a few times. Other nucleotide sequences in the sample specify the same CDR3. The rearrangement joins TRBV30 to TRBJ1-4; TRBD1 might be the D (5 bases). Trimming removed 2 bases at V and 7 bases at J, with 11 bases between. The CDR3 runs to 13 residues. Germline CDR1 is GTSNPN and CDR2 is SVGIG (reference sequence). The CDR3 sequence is CAWSPGRGEKLFF. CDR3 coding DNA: TGTGCCTGGAGTCCCGGGAGGGGTGAAAAACTGTTTTTT.

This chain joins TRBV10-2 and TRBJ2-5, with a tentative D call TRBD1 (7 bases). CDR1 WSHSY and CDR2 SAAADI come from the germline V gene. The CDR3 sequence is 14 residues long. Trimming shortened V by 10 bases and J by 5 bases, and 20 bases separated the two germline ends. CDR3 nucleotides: TGCGCCACTACCGGAGGGGGCTTTACGGAGACCCAGTACTTC. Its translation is CATTGGGFTETQYF.

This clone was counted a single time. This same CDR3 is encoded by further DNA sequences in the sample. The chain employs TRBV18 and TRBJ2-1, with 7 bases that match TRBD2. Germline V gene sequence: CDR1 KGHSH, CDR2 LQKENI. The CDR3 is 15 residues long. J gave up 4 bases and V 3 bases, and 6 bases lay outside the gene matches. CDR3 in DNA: TGTGCCAGCTCACCGGGCCTAGCGGATTACAATGAGCAGTTCTTC. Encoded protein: CASSPGLADYNEQFF.

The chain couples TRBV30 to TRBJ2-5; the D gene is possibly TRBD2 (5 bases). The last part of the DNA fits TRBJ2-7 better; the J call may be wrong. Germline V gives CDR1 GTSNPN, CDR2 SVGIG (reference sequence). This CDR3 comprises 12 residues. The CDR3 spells CAWSGVTYEQYF. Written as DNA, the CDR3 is TGTGCCTGGAGCGGGGTGACCTACGAGCAGTACTTC.

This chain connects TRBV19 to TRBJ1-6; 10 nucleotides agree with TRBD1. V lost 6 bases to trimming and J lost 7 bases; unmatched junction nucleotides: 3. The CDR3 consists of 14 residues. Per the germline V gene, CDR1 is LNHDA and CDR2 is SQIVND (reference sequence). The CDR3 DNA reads TGTGCCAGTAGGGGACAGGGGTACAATTCACCCCTCCACTTT. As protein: CASRGQGYNSPLHF. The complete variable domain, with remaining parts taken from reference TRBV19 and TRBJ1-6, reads DGGITQSPKYLFRKEGQNVTLSCEQNLNHDAMYWYRQDPGQGLRLIYYSQIVNDFQKGDIAEGYSVSREKKESFPLTVTSAQKNPTAFYLCASRGQGYNSPLHFGNGTRLTVT.